These T cell receptor beta chains were read from a single sample in a study of identifying expanded T cells in peripheral blood. Assay used: immunoSEQ multiplex PCR; TCRdb lists only in-frame clones, some missing. The sample consists of approximately 100,000 clones, approximately 89% of them appearing once. Sequencing was performed on blood. These receptors all come from a person aged 18 to 75 in good health. CDR3s include the opening cysteine and the closing phenylalanine or tryptophan.

length: 15
V: TRBV6-1
J: TRBJ2-1
CDR3: CASSEAIGTYNEQFF

length: 13
V: TRBV5-5
J: TRBJ1-5
CDR3: CASSGGRGQPQHF

length: 13
V: TRBV5-6
J: TRBJ1-1
CDR3: CASSHSTNTEAFF

length: 15
V: TRBV6-5
J: TRBJ2-6
CDR3: CASTNGGSGANVLTF

length: 15
V: TRBV28
J: TRBJ1-3
CDR3: CASSRGGPSGNTIYF

length: 13
V: TRBV15
J: TRBJ1-1
CDR3: CATSRAGDTEAFF

length: 14
V: TRBV5-6
J: TRBJ1-1
CDR3: CASSLLSGDTEAFF

length: 12
V: TRBV9
J: TRBJ2-3
CDR3: CASSVQGDTQYF

length: 15
V: TRBV7-9
J: TRBJ1-2
CDR3: CASSHPRDKNYGYTF

length: 13
V: TRBV29-1
J: TRBJ1-5
CDR3: CSVSTGGNQPQHF

length: 10
V: TRBV27
J: TRBJ2-7
CDR3: CASCSREQYF

length: 15
V: TRBV9
J: TRBJ2-7
CDR3: CASSVAPGPSYEQYF

length: 16
V: TRBV7-6
J: TRBJ1-6
CDR3: CASSSFVTGLNSPLHF

length: 14
V: TRBV28
J: TRBJ1-5
CDR3: CASSRGQNNQPQHF

length: 14
V: TRBV9
J: TRBJ2-3
CDR3: CASSVAGISDTQYF

length: 17
V: TRBV5-5
J: TRBJ1-2
CDR3: CASSSPLTRGLSYGYTF

length: 12
V: TRBV19
J: TRBJ1-3
CDR3: CASNDRDHTIYF

length: 15
V: TRBV4-1
J: TRBJ1-1
CDR3: CASSQAVTGNTEAFF

length: 15
V: TRBV28
J: TRBJ2-7
CDR3: CASSLADREVGEQYF

length: 16
V: TRBV5-1
J: TRBJ2-1
CDR3: CASSSKLVAGYNEQFF

length: 20
V: TRBV28
J: TRBJ2-2
CDR3: CASSWPRQGARGTNTGELFF

length: 14
V: TRBV7-2
J: TRBJ2-7
CDR3: CASSLSPGAYEQYF

length: 18
V: TRBV7-8
J: TRBJ2-2
CDR3: CASSWPRTSGDDTGELFF